The T cell receptor (beta chain) described here comes from a study of blood T cell repertoires in COVID-19. Across the whole study: The United States, Italy and Spain provided the acute and convalescent COVID-19 samples. The analysed material was cDNA or gDNA that came from T cells, B-cell-depleted T cells, or PBMCs.

Authors' processing steps: The assay estimated nucleated cells by amplifying reference gene primers. The repertoire was sequenced with immunoSEQ multiplex PCR; TCRdb's copy has only in-frame clones and lacks some. Clonal size and the V and J genes are those of that table, whereas D and trimming came from the DNA. The table lists around 180,000 clones, about 91% of them singletons. Germline assignment: CDR1 SGHAT and CDR2 FQNNGV. The CDR3 length is 13 residues. Trimming took off 2 bases at V and 5 bases at J, with 9 bases between the two ends. The chain links TRBV11-2 to TRBJ1-1; possibly TRBD1 for D (5 bases). What was sequenced was peripheral blood. The TCR originated in a woman in her 30s with acute or convalescent COVID-19. The CDR3 loop reads CASSLMRTTEAFF. CDR3 DNA sequence: TGTGCCAGCAGCTTAATGAGGACAACTGAAGCTTTCTTT. The complete variable domain, with remaining parts taken from reference TRBV11-2 and TRBJ1-1, reads EAGVAQSPRYKIIEKRQSVAFWCNPISGHATLYWYQQILGQGPKLLIQFQNNGVVDDSQLPKDRFSAERLKGVDSTLKIQPAKLEDSAVYLCASSLMRTTEAFFGQGTRLTVV.